A single sample is the source of the 20 T cell receptor beta chains below, sequenced in a study of blood T cell repertoires in COVID-19. Profiling relied on immunoSEQ multiplex PCR, and the TCRdb table lists in-frame clones only, not all of them. This sample has 130,000 to 150,000 clones, with around nine tenths found just once. Sequenced input: peripheral blood. The receptors stem from a woman aged 50 to 65 with active or convalescent COVID-19.

This sequence joins TRBV2 and TRBJ1-6; D gene unclear. Looked up from germline, CDR1 is SNHLY and CDR2 is FYNNEI. This CDR3 is built from 14 residues. Trimming took 4 bases from V and 6 from J, leaving 10 bases between them. CDR3 sequence reads: CASSVGNGNSPLHF. The CDR3, as DNA: TGTGCCAGCAGTGTGGGCAACGGTAATTCACCCCTCCACTTT.

The sample holds a few counts of this clone. The genes are TRBV18 and TRBJ2-6, with a tentative D call TRBD2 (6 bases). V was cut by 0 bases and J by 0 bases, with 9 bases left in between. The CDR3 has 17 amino acids. Germline CDR1 is KGHSH and CDR2 is LQKENI. The CDR3: CASSPPVGGSGANVLTF. The DNA of the CDR3 is TGTGCCAGCTCACCACCGGTGGGAGGCTCTGGGGCCAACGTCCTGACTTTC. The full variable domain, its missing parts supplied by reference TRBV18 and TRBJ2-6, is NAGVMQNPRHLVRRRGQEARLRCSPMKGHSHVYWYRQLPEEGLKFMVYLQKENIIDESGMPKERFSAEFPKEGPSILRIQQVVRGDSAAYFCASSPPVGGSGANVLTFGAGSRLTVL.

V is TRBV4-1 and J is TRBJ2-7, with D perhaps TRBD1 (6 bases). V gave up 4 bases and J gave up 1 base, with 23 bases separating them. From germline, CDR1 is MGHRA and CDR2 YSYEKL. There are 18 residues in the CDR3. CDR3 in DNA: TGCGCCAGCAGCCGTAGACTCCCTCAGGGGAGTCCGTCCTACGAGCAGTACTTC. Amino acid sequence: CASSRRLPQGSPSYEQYF.

V and J are TRBV25-1 and TRBJ1-5; 8 bases match TRBD1. CDR1 and CDR2 from the germline V gene are MGHDK and SYGVNS. The J segment lost 4 bases and the V segment lost 10 bases, leaving 9 bases of the junction unmatched. The CDR3 extends over 14 amino acids. Here the CDR3 DNA reads TGTGCCATCGGACAGGGAAGGGAAAATCAGCCCCAGCATTTT. Amino acid sequence: CAIGQGRENQPQHF.

This chain joins TRBV7-2 and TRBJ2-7; tentative D call: TRBD2 (6 bases). Deletions cut 0 bases from V and 3 bases from J, with 15 bases between. The CDR3 is 16 amino acids. In germline, CDR1 is SGHTA, CDR2 FQGNSA. The chain's CDR3 is CASSLAPAGLNYEQYF. The CDR3, as DNA: TGTGCCAGCAGCTTAGCCCCGGCGGGGCTCAACTACGAGCAGTACTTC.

The V and J genes are TRBV6-1 and TRBJ1-2; 8 bases map to TRBD1. V was pared by 2 bases and J by 5 bases, with 4 bases of the junction left unmatched. This CDR3 has 14 amino acids. Germline V CDR1 and CDR2: MNHNS, SASEGT. The CDR3 sequence is CASSEIRQGYGYTF. The CDR3, as DNA: TGTGCCAGCAGTGAAATCCGACAGGGGTATGGCTACACCTTC.

V is TRBV27 and J is TRBJ2-7, with a weak D call TRBD1 (5 bases). The CDR3 totals 13 residues. Germline V gene lookup returns CDR1 MNHEY and CDR2 SMNVEV (reference sequence). The V gene lost 4 bases and the J gene lost 2 bases, with 9 bases spanning the gap. CDR3 sequence reads: CASSSARAYEQYF. The CDR3 nucleotides are TGTGCCAGCAGTTCAGCCAGGGCCTACGAGCAGTACTTC.

CDR3 coding DNA: TGTGCCAGCATGGCCCCCTTCAGGGGGCTAAGTAACGAGCAGTACTTC. This codes for CASMAPFRGLSNEQYF. The chain combines TRBV25-1 with TRBJ2-7; 8 bases align to TRBD1. This CDR3 comprises 16 residues. V trimming: 7 bases; J trimming: 5 bases; junction bases outside the gene matches: 16. In germline, CDR1 is MGHDK, CDR2 SYGVNS.

In DNA, the CDR3 is TGTGCCAGCAGCCAGGATCGTGGGGAGCAGTACTTC. Residues: CASSQDRGEQYF. V usage is TRBV7-9 and J usage is TRBJ2-7; no definite D call. This CDR3 comprises 12 residues. V was cut by 5 bases and J by 7 bases, with 12 bases left in between. CDR1 is SEHNR and CDR2 is FQNEAQ in the germline V gene (reference sequence).

CDR3 sequence: CASSPRQGTLQPQHF. The CDR3 coding sequence is TGTGCCAGCAGCCCACGACAGGGTACCCTTCAGCCCCAGCATTTT. The chain combines TRBV4-2 with TRBJ1-5, with 7 bases lining up with TRBD1. CDR1 is LGHNA, CDR2 YNFKEQ, per germline. The CDR3 covers 15 residues. V lost 4 bases and J lost 6; bases outside the gene matches: 9.

The rearrangement joins TRBV7-8 to TRBJ2-7, with a possible D match to TRBD2 (6 bases). From germline, CDR1 is SGHVS and CDR2 FQNEAQ. The CDR3 length is 14 residues. V lost 4 bases and J lost 3, with 13 bases in between. The CDR3 bases are TGTGCCAGCAGCTCCCGGGACTGGGTCTACGAGCAGTACTTC. As protein: CASSSRDWVYEQYF. The full variable domain, completed using reference TRBV7-8 and TRBJ2-7, is GAGVSQSPRYKVAKRGQDVALRCDPISGHVSLFWYQQALGQGPEFLTYFQNEAQLDKSGLPSDRFFAERPEGSVSTLKIQRTQQEDSAVYLCASSSRDWVYEQYFGPGTRLTVT.

The chain joins TRBV29-1 to TRBJ1-1, with 9 bases matching TRBD1. Germline V gives CDR1 SQVTM, CDR2 ANQGSEA. This CDR3 region has 15 residues. Germline trimming cut 7 bases from V and 6 bases from J; bases unmatched to any gene: 15. This CDR3 is CSATGGSEVVAEAFF. The CDR3 DNA reads TGCAGCGCAACAGGGGGCTCTGAGGTCGTCGCTGAAGCTTTCTTT.

The chain combines TRBV30 with TRBJ1-4; D is undetermined. CDR1 GTSNPN and CDR2 SVGIG come from the germline V gene (reference sequence). This CDR3 has 13 residues. Trimming cost V 0 bases and J 3 bases, with 5 bases left between them. CDR3 sequence (DNA): TGTGCCTGGAGTGTACATTCTAATGAAAAACTGTTTTTT. As protein: CAWSVHSNEKLFF.

The V and J genes are TRBV6-5 and TRBJ1-1; D remains unclear. Germline V gene sequence: CDR1 MNHEY, CDR2 SVGAGI. The CDR3 has 14 amino acids. V dropped 2 bases and J dropped 1 base, with 8 bases sitting between them. This CDR3 reads CASSYTLTNTEAFF. The CDR3 coding sequence is TGTGCCAGCAGTTACACATTAACGAACACTGAAGCTTTCTTT.

This rearrangement joins TRBV10-3 to TRBJ1-6; 7 nucleotides match TRBD1. Trimming removed 4 bases from V and 9 bases from J; junction bases left unmatched: 3. The germline gives CDR1 ENHRY, CDR2 SYGVKD. The CDR3 runs to 13 residues. This chain's CDR3 is CAISGSGGSPLHF. In DNA form, the CDR3 reads TGTGCCATCAGTGGATCAGGGGGTTCACCCCTCCACTTT.

The chain carries TRBV12-3 or TRBV12-4 and TRBJ1-2; 9 bases line up with TRBD1. This CDR3 has 13 residues. Losses at the gene ends were 8 bases for V and 4 bases for J; bases not matched to a gene: 5. The CDR3 nucleotides read TGTGCCAGCCGCGGACAGGGGTTCTATGGCTACACCTTC. Translated: CASRGQGFYGYTF.

The chain employs TRBV4-3 and TRBJ2-1, with 9 nucleotides matching TRBD2. This CDR3 contains 19 residues. V was pared by 2 bases and J by 4 bases, with 15 bases of the junction left unmatched. Per germline, CDR1 LGHNA and CDR2 YSLEER. The DNA of the CDR3 is TGCGCCAGCAGCCAAAAGATAAAGGAGGGACTAGCTGATTACAATGAGCAGTTCTTC. Protein product: CASSQKIKEGLADYNEQFF.

J is TRBJ1-3 and V is TRBV11-2; 7 nucleotides line up with TRBD1. The CDR3 contains 17 residues. The germline gives CDR1 SGHAT, CDR2 FQNNGV. V trimming: 3 bases; J trimming: 0 bases; junction bases outside the gene matches: 8. The CDR3 here is CASSLDRPALSGNTIYF. CDR3 DNA: TGTGCCAGCAGCTTGGACAGGCCGGCACTCTCTGGAAACACCATATATTTT.

This chain uses TRBV4-2 with TRBJ2-7, with D unresolved. There are 12 residues in the CDR3. The V end was cut by 0 bases, the J end by 6 bases, with 6 bases between. CDR1 and CDR2 (germline): LGHNA, YNFKEQ. CDR3 residues: CASSQDGREQYF. DNA of the CDR3: TGTGCCAGCAGCCAAGATGGGCGCGAGCAGTACTTC.

This sequence joins TRBV6-5 and TRBJ1-1, with TRBD1 as a possible D gene (6 bases). Trimming stripped 5 bases from V and 6 bases from J, with 16 bases between. Looked up from germline, CDR1 is MNHEY and CDR2 is SVGAGI. This CDR3 contains 14 residues. The CDR3 loop is CASSHDRIQSEAFF. In nucleotides, the CDR3 is TGTGCCAGCAGTCACGACAGGATTCAATCTGAAGCTTTCTTT.